Shown below are 21 T cell receptor beta chains from a single sample sequenced in a study of shared clonotypes between healthy human individuals. The protocol was immunoSEQ multiplex PCR, while the TCRdb copy is restricted to in-frame clones and leaves out a portion. The sample includes 2 million to 3 million clones, 93% seen only once; the top ten take around 0.37%. The specimen sequenced was naive CD4+ T cells from PBMCs. Sample subset: CD45RA+ positively selected. Every receptor here comes from a man aged 18 to 30 in good health. Some clones in this sample may be carry-over from other donors' samples.

Of note for this clone: In the same sample, other DNA sequences code for this CDR3. The V call is TRBV9, the J call TRBJ1-3; maybe TRBD1 (5 bases). This CDR3 contains 16 residues. Germline assignment: CDR1 SGDLS and CDR2 YYNGEE. V was shortened by 0 bases and J by 2 bases, with 12 bases between the two germline ends. CDR3 coding DNA: TGTGCCAGCAGCGTAGCGCCGCAGGGACCTGGAAACACCATATATTTT. Translating gives CASSVAPQGPGNTIYF. Full variable domain (rest looked up from reference TRBV9 and TRBJ1-3): DSGVTQTPKHLITATGQRVTLRCSPRSGDLSVYWYQQSLDQGLQFLIQYYNGEERAKGNILERFSAQQFPDLHSELNLSSLELGDSALYFCASSVAPQGPGNTIYFGEGSWLTVV.

On this clone itself: The same CDR3 can be traced to other DNA sequences in this sample. This chain uses TRBV6-1 with TRBJ1-2; the D gene is possibly TRBD1 (6 bases). Germline-derived CDR1 and CDR2 are MNHNS and SASEGT. The CDR3 extends over 13 amino acids. Trimming took 3 bases from V and 3 from J, leaving 8 bases between them. The CDR3 nucleotides read TGTGCCAGCAGTGAGACAGGTGACTATGGCTACACCTTC. Its protein product is CASSETGDYGYTF.

In this sample, this clone turned up once. Here the CDR3 reads CASSRGYQETQYF. The CDR3 DNA reads as TGTGCCAGCAGCCGCGGATACCAAGAGACCCAGTACTTC. The chain links TRBV5-4 to TRBJ2-5; D remains unclear. The CDR3 runs 13 residues. Trimming removed 4 bases from V and 0 bases from J, with 7 bases in between. The germline V gene has CDR1 SGHNT and CDR2 YYREEE (reference sequence).

The rearrangement uses TRBV28 and TRBJ1-2; 7 nucleotides line up with TRBD1. This CDR3 spans 14 amino acids. V lost 4 bases and J lost 2; bases outside the gene matches: 4. Germline CDR1 is MDHEN and CDR2 is SYDVKM. The CDR3 sequence: CASSSQGENYGYTF. CDR3 nucleotide sequence: TGTGCCAGCAGTTCCCAGGGGGAGAACTATGGCTACACCTTC.

This clone was picked up a small number of times. The chain joins TRBV4-1 to TRBJ1-1, with TRBD1 identical over 9 bases. CDR1 MGHRA and CDR2 YSYEKL come from the germline V gene. The CDR3 sequence is 15 residues long. The junction had 4 bases not matched to a gene; V was cut back by 5 bases and J by 0 bases. The CDR3 loop is CASSFWTGVNTEAFF. The CDR3 DNA sequence: TGCGCCAGCAGCTTCTGGACAGGGGTGAACACTGAAGCTTTCTTT.

The chain is built from TRBV11-1 and TRBJ2-1; D possibly uses TRBD1 or TRBD2 (6 bases each). The CDR3 has 17 residues. Germline V gives CDR1 SGHAT, CDR2 FQDESV (reference sequence). The V end lost 4 bases, the J end lost 5 bases, and 21 bases lay between the germline ends. The CDR3 nucleotides are TGTGCCAGCAGCTCGGGAAAACGACCGGGGGCGGACAATGAGCAGTTCTTC. It specifies CASSSGKRPGADNEQFF.

The chain recombines TRBV9 with TRBJ1-1; possibly TRBD1 for D (5 bases). The V end lost 5 bases, the J end lost 8 bases, and 13 bases lay between the germline ends. The length of the CDR3 is 12 residues. The germline V gene encodes CDR1 SGDLS and CDR2 YYNGEE. The CDR3 loop is CASSHDRGEAFF. The CDR3 coding sequence is TGTGCCAGCAGTCATGACAGAGGCGAAGCTTTCTTT.

The chain employs TRBV7-9 and TRBJ2-2, with D perhaps TRBD2 (5 bases). CDR3 length equals 14 residues. Per the germline V gene, CDR1 is SEHNR and CDR2 is FQNEAQ (reference sequence). The V end was cut by 8 bases, the J end by 0 bases, with 10 bases between. CDR3 sequence reads: CASDREANTGELFF. CDR3 DNA: TGTGCCAGCGACCGGGAAGCGAACACCGGGGAGCTGTTTTTT.

This rearrangement joins TRBV12-5 to TRBJ1-3; D unresolved. Germline assignment: CDR1 LGHNT and CDR2 FRNRAP. CDR3 length: 15 residues. With 9 bases removed from V and 4 bases from J, the gap between germline ends came to 19 bases. CDR3 region: CASRAEETRGNTIYF. As DNA, the CDR3 is TGTGCTAGCCGGGCCGAAGAAACGCGGGGAAACACCATATATTTT.

The genes are TRBV4-1 and TRBJ2-5; D could derive from TRBD1 or TRBD2 (5 bases each). The CDR3 is 13 residues long. Per the germline V gene, CDR1 is MGHRA and CDR2 is YSYEKL. V lost 4 bases to trimming and J lost 5 bases, with 11 bases between them. DNA of the CDR3: TGCGCCAGCAGCCCCCTGGGGGTGGAGACCCAGTACTTC. Protein product: CASSPLGVETQYF.

This clone was observed a handful of times. The V and J genes are TRBV6-5 and TRBJ1-1, with D maybe TRBD1 (5 bases). V lost 0 bases to trimming and J lost 1 base, with 9 bases between them. Germline V lookup: CDR1 MNHEY, CDR2 SVGAGI. The CDR3 loop spans 15 amino acids. CDR3 amino acids: CASSYSTGANTEAFF. CDR3 coding DNA: TGTGCCAGCAGTTACTCGACCGGGGCGAACACTGAAGCTTTCTTT.

V is TRBV6-5 and J is TRBJ1-2; no clear D. The V end was cut by 4 bases, the J end by 4 bases, with 16 bases between. CDR1 and CDR2 (germline): MNHEY, SVGAGI. CDR3 length: 15 residues. In DNA form, the CDR3 reads TGTGCCAGCAGTTTTGGCGGGCCTCGAGCCTATGGCTACACCTTC. Its protein is CASSFGGPRAYGYTF.

In regard to this clone: Distinct nucleotide sequences in the sample also encode this CDR3. The rearrangement links TRBV28 to TRBJ2-1; TRBD1 or TRBD2 may be the D gene (5 bases each). Per germline, CDR1 MDHEN and CDR2 SYDVKM. Trimming cost V 3 bases and J 0 bases, with 9 bases left between them. CDR3 length: 15 residues. The chain's CDR3 is CASSFVRGSYNEQFF. CDR3 sequence (DNA): TGTGCCAGCAGTTTTGTGAGGGGCTCCTACAATGAGCAGTTCTTC.

The chain couples TRBV7-8 to TRBJ2-1, with 9 bases aligning to TRBD1. This CDR3 has 14 residues. V trimming: 7 bases; J trimming: 7 bases; junction bases outside the gene matches: 8. Germline-derived CDR1 and CDR2 are SGHVS and FQNEAQ. The CDR3 spells CASTSGQGFNEQFF. The CDR3 bases are TGTGCCAGCACCTCAGGACAGGGGTTTAATGAGCAGTTCTTC.

The rearrangement links TRBV25-1 to TRBJ2-5; D may be TRBD1 (6 bases). V lost 4 bases and J lost 2, with 8 bases in between. Looked up from germline, CDR1 is MGHDK and CDR2 is SYGVNS. This CDR3 spans 13 amino acids. The CDR3 bases are TGTGCCAGCAGTGTGGACAGACAAGAGACCCAGTACTTC. Translation gives CASSVDRQETQYF.

The rearrangement links TRBV6-6 to TRBJ2-7, with 7 bases aligning to TRBD1. Trimming at V came to 6 bases and at J to 7 bases, leaving 15 bases not matched to a gene. The CDR3 consists of 15 residues. CDR1 and CDR2 from the germline V gene are MNHNY and SVGAGI (reference sequence). The CDR3 nucleotides read TGTGCCAGCAGACCAGGGACAGCTATAGGACGGGAGCAGTACTTC. Translating gives CASRPGTAIGREQYF.

The rearrangement uses TRBV6-5 and TRBJ2-2; no firm D call. V lost 6 bases and J lost 5, with 10 bases in between. The CDR3 is made up of 13 amino acids. CDR1 is MNHEY, CDR2 SVGAGI, per germline. DNA of the CDR3: TGTGCCAGCAGACCCCAGGTTACCGGGGAGCTGTTTTTT. Its protein product is CASRPQVTGELFF.

J is TRBJ2-1 and V is TRBV11-3; weak D call: TRBD1 (6 bases). CDR3 size: 12 residues. Germline CDR1 SGHNT, CDR2 YENEEA. Trimming cost V 1 base and J 13 bases, with 11 bases left between them. The CDR3 sequence is CASSLGAGAQFF. CDR3 nucleotides: TGTGCCAGCAGCTTAGGGGCAGGGGCCCAGTTCTTC.

This chain joins TRBV5-1 and TRBJ2-1, with D perhaps TRBD1 (6 bases). Looked up from germline, CDR1 is SGHRS and CDR2 is YFSETQ. The CDR3 extends over 13 amino acids. V dropped 0 bases and J dropped 15 bases, with 16 bases sitting between them. DNA for the CDR3: TGCGCCAGCAGCTTGGGGGGGCACGGCGGGTCGTTCTTC. Translation gives CASSLGGHGGSFF.

As for this clone: Other DNA sequences within the sample encode an identical CDR3. The chain is built from TRBV5-1 and TRBJ1-1; D is uncertain. Deletions cut 0 bases from V and 4 bases from J, with 7 bases between. The CDR3 is made up of 13 amino acids. Germline V gives CDR1 SGHRS, CDR2 YFSETQ. The CDR3 DNA follows: TGCGCCAGCAGCTTGGCCGGCGTCACTGAAGCTTTCTTT. Amino acids: CASSLAGVTEAFF.

The chain links TRBV15 to TRBJ2-7, with 9 bases identical to TRBD2. J lost 3 bases, V lost 0 bases, and 6 bases had no gene match. Germline CDR1 and CDR2: LNHNV and YYDKDF (reference sequence). CDR3 length: 16 amino acids. CDR3: CATSRDRPSGNYEQYF. CDR3 sequence (DNA): TGTGCCACCAGCAGAGATCGGCCTAGCGGGAACTACGAGCAGTACTTC.